The 30 T cell receptor beta chains below all came from one sample that was sequenced in a study of control samples from healthy donors and cancer patients. TCRdb's table, derived via immunoSEQ multiplex PCR, lists solely in-frame clones and lacks some. Among about 73,000 clones listed, nearly 90% were seen once. The sample comprised PBMCs. The receptors come from a man aged 55 to 70 with lung cancer.

The chain is built from TRBV5-6 and TRBJ2-7; maybe TRBD2 (6 bases). The CDR3 has 12 amino acids. Germline values: CDR1 SGHDT, CDR2 YYEEEE. V was cut by 3 bases and J by 2 bases, with 6 bases left in between. DNA for the CDR3: TGTGCCAGCAGCTGGGGGGCCTACGAGCAGTACGTC. Its translation is CASSWGAYEQYV.

The chain couples TRBV5-1 to TRBJ2-4; D ambiguous. CDR3 size: 18 residues. Trimming removed 1 base at V and 8 bases at J, with 25 bases between. The V gene's germline CDR1 is SGHRS and CDR2 YFSETQ. CDR3 sequence (DNA): TGCGCCAGCAGCTTGAAAACTCCGGCCGGGTTGGGGATGGACATTCAGTACTTC. This codes for CASSLKTPAGLGMDIQYF.

The chain couples TRBV25-1 to TRBJ1-2; D not resolved. The germline gives CDR1 MGHDK, CDR2 SYGVNS. The length of the CDR3 is 13 residues. V lost 5 bases and J 4 bases, leaving 11 bases between the germline ends. The CDR3 is CASSHDPSYGYTF. CDR3 nucleotides: TGTGCCAGCAGTCATGACCCCTCCTATGGCTACACCTTC.

The rearrangement uses TRBV5-1 and TRBJ1-3, with D possibly TRBD1 on 5 matching bases. V lost 0 bases and J lost 4, with 5 bases in between. CDR3 length: 13 residues. Germline V gene lookup returns CDR1 SGHRS and CDR2 YFSETQ. This CDR3 reads CASSLGQGNTIYF. In nucleotides, the CDR3 is TGCGCCAGCAGCTTGGGACAGGGAAACACCATATATTTT.

The chain uses TRBV27 and TRBJ1-2; D unclear. This CDR3 has 15 residues. Germline values: CDR1 MNHEY, CDR2 SMNVEV (reference sequence). Between the trimmed V and J ends, which lost 3 bases and 0 bases, there was a span of 11 bases. The CDR3 sequence: CASSLKGGANYGYTF. CDR3 DNA sequence: TGTGCCAGCAGTTTGAAAGGAGGAGCTAACTATGGCTACACCTTC.

The chain couples TRBV7-3 to TRBJ2-1, with 8 bases matching TRBD1. Germline V gene sequence: CDR1 SGHTA, CDR2 FQGTGA. The length of the CDR3 is 15 residues. V shed 4 bases and J 6 bases; nucleotides not matched to a gene: 8. CDR3 amino acids: CASSSTGGVGNEQFF. CDR3 nucleotide sequence: TGTGCCAGCAGCTCCACAGGGGGAGTAGGCAATGAGCAGTTCTTC.

The chain has TRBV5-1 and TRBJ2-1; D remains ambiguous. With 1 base removed from V and 5 bases from J, the gap between germline ends came to 7 bases. The CDR3 has 13 amino acids. The germline V gene encodes CDR1 SGHRS and CDR2 YFSETQ. The CDR3 spells CASSLQWDNEQFF. CDR3 bases: TGCGCCAGCAGCTTGCAGTGGGACAATGAGCAGTTCTTC.

The V and J genes are TRBV15 and TRBJ1-2; D not resolved. The V gene lost 1 base and the J gene lost 9 bases, with 18 bases spanning the gap. This CDR3 region has 15 residues. The germline V gene encodes CDR1 LNHNV and CDR2 YYDKDF (reference sequence). CDR3 protein: CATSRGSSEKPRYTF. CDR3 bases: TGTGCCACCAGCAGAGGGTCGTCGGAGAAGCCCCGCTACACCTTC.

This clone was seen a handful of times. This chain uses TRBV6-2 or TRBV6-3 with TRBJ2-3, with 8 bases that match TRBD2. Germline CDR1 reads MNHEY; CDR2 reads SVGEGT. Trimming took 1 base from V and 2 from J; bases not matched to a gene: 11. This CDR3 is built from 18 residues. The DNA of the CDR3 is TGTGCCAGCAGTTACTTGATTGTGCGGACTAGCCCCACAGATACGCAGTATTTT. This gives the protein CASSYLIVRTSPTDTQYF.

On this clone: No conserved phenylalanine or tryptophan is present at the end of the CDR3, so a read error is the likely explanation. This rearrangement joins TRBV3-1 (or the pseudogene TRBV3-2) to TRBJ2-7; D may be TRBD1 or TRBD2 (6 bases each). V lost 1 base, J lost 7 bases, and 11 bases lay in between. Germline lookup yields CDR1 LGHDT and CDR2 YNNKEL (reference sequence). CDR3 length: 13 residues. The CDR3 loop reads CASSQVGGGEQYG. As DNA, the CDR3 is TGTGCCAGCAGCCAAGTAGGAGGGGGGGAGCAGTACGGC.

The chain combines TRBV7-3 with TRBJ1-2; the D gene is possibly TRBD1 (6 bases). Germline values: CDR1 SGHTA, CDR2 FQGTGA. The V and J ends lost 5 bases and 4 bases respectively, with 11 bases between them. The CDR3 has 13 residues. In DNA form, the CDR3 reads TGTGCCAGCAGCCCCGGACAGACCTATGGCTACACCTTC. It specifies CASSPGQTYGYTF.

The chain links TRBV5-1 to TRBJ2-7, with D perhaps matching TRBD1 (6 bases). Germline V lookup: CDR1 SGHRS, CDR2 YFSETQ. The CDR3 totals 14 residues. Between the trimmed V and J ends, which lost 4 bases and 3 bases, there was a span of 14 bases. The DNA for the CDR3 is TGCGCCAGCAGCCCCGGGACACTTAACTACGAGCAGTACGTC. Protein: CASSPGTLNYEQYV.

This chain joins TRBV6-5 and TRBJ1-3, with D hard to call. The V and J ends lost 4 bases and 1 base respectively, with 8 bases between them. The CDR3 is 14 amino acids. CDR1 is MNHEY, CDR2 SVGAGI, per germline. DNA for the CDR3: TGTGCCAGCAGTTTTCGGGCATCTGGAAACACCATATATTTT. The encoded protein is CASSFRASGNTIYF.

The chain employs TRBV10-1 and TRBJ2-3; D is unresolved. Germline CDR1 is WNHNN and CDR2 is SYGVQD (reference sequence). CDR3 length: 15 amino acids. The V and J ends lost 4 bases and 2 bases respectively, with 13 bases between them. Here the CDR3 reads CASSGHPPDTDTQYF. DNA of the CDR3: TGCGCCAGCAGTGGGCACCCGCCTGACACAGATACGCAGTATTTT.

This clone appeared once. The chain joins TRBV29-1 to TRBJ2-1, with 7 positions matching TRBD1. Germline CDR1 is SQVTM and CDR2 is ANQGSEA. The ends lost 5 bases at V and 10 bases at J; junction bases unmatched: 8. The CDR3 covers 12 residues. The CDR3 nucleotides read TGCAGCGTTCGACAGGGTCTAGGAGAGCAGTTCTTC. This encodes CSVRQGLGEQFF.

The rearrangement uses TRBV7-8 and TRBJ1-2; TRBD1 is a possible D gene (6 bases). Trimming pared 5 bases from V and 7 bases from J, leaving 17 bases between. Germline CDR1 is SGHVS and CDR2 is FQNEAQ. The CDR3 has 14 amino acids. This chain's CDR3 is CASSGGPSASGYTF. The DNA of the CDR3 is TGTGCCAGCAGCGGGGGCCCCTCTGCAAGTGGCTACACCTTC.

The CDR3 here is CAWSAGRSSYNSPLHF. CDR3 nucleotide sequence: TGTGCCTGGAGCGCGGGGCGGAGCTCCTATAATTCACCCCTCCACTTT. The chain carries TRBV30 and TRBJ1-6, with a tentative D call TRBD1 (5 bases). The CDR3 loop spans 16 amino acids. CDR1 GTSNPN and CDR2 SVGIG come from the germline V gene (reference sequence). Trimming left V 3 bases short and J 0 bases short, with 12 bases between.

The CDR3, as DNA: TGCGCCAGCAGTGAGTCAGGTTCACCCCTCCACTTT. As protein: CASSESGSPLHF. This chain uses TRBV10-1 with TRBJ1-6, with no clear D. V lost 0 bases and J 9 bases, leaving 3 bases between the germline ends. Germline CDR1 and CDR2: WNHNN and SYGVQD (reference sequence). The CDR3 extends over 12 amino acids.

The chain is built from TRBV24-1 and TRBJ1-6, with 10 bases identical to TRBD1. V lost 4 bases, J lost 7 bases, and 3 bases stayed unmatched. The CDR3 consists of 15 residues. Germline V gene sequence: CDR1 KGHDR, CDR2 SFDVKD. CDR3 amino acids: CATSERGQGNSPLHF. CDR3 DNA: TGTGCCACCAGTGAACGGGGACAGGGGAATTCACCCCTCCACTTT.

The genes are TRBV10-2 and TRBJ1-6, with 8 bases aligning to TRBD1. The J segment lost 9 bases and the V segment lost 7 bases, leaving 8 bases of the junction unmatched. Germline CDR1 and CDR2: WSHSY and SAAADI. The CDR3 totals 14 residues. The CDR3 DNA sequence: TGCGCCAGCAAGGCAGGGGGCCCGGGTTCACCCCTCCACTTT. It translates to CASKAGGPGSPLHF.

The chain has TRBV5-1 and TRBJ2-7; no definite D call. V lost 4 bases and J lost 3, with 8 bases in between. The CDR3 has 12 residues. The germline V gene encodes CDR1 SGHRS and CDR2 YFSETQ. The CDR3 coding sequence is TGCGCCAGCAGCCGAGACGGCTACGAGCAGTACGTC. It encodes CASSRDGYEQYV.

This clone occurred once. V gene TRBV3-1 (or the pseudogene TRBV3-2) combines with J gene TRBJ2-2; no definite D call. The CDR3 covers 15 residues. The ends were cut back, 4 bases at V and 0 bases at J, with 9 bases in the middle. Germline-derived CDR1 and CDR2 are LGHDT and YNNKEL (reference sequence). CDR3 protein: CASSPTKANTGELFF. Written as DNA, the CDR3 is TGTGCCAGCAGCCCTACGAAAGCGAACACCGGGGAGCTGTTTTTT.

The chain links TRBV5-8 to TRBJ2-5, with 7 positions matching TRBD1. Germline trimming cut 3 bases from V and 5 bases from J; bases unmatched to any gene: 4. Germline V gene data show CDR1 as SGHTS and CDR2 as YDEGEE. The CDR3 loop spans 13 amino acids. CDR3 sequence: CASSSDREETQYF. The CDR3, as DNA: TGTGCCAGCAGCTCAGACAGGGAGGAGACCCAGTACTTC. Together with reference TRBV5-8 and TRBJ2-5, the CDR3 gives the full variable domain: EAGVTQSPTHLIKTRGQQATLRCSPISGHTSVYWYQQALGLGLQFLLWYDEGEERNRGNFPPRFSGRQFPNYSSELNVNALELEDSALYLCASSSDREETQYFGPGTRLLVL.

This sequence joins TRBV30 and TRBJ2-3; D is possibly TRBD2 (7 bases). V was pared by 2 bases and J by 1 base, with 16 bases between. Germline values: CDR1 GTSNPN, CDR2 SVGIG (reference sequence). CDR3 length: 16 residues. CDR3 in amino acids: CAWSPRGGGRTDTQYF. DNA of the CDR3: TGTGCCTGGAGTCCCCGAGGGGGGGGCCGCACAGATACGCAGTATTTT.

The chain combines TRBV5-1 with TRBJ2-1; TRBD1 aligns across 8 bases. The CDR3 runs to 15 residues. Per the germline V gene, CDR1 is SGHRS and CDR2 is YFSETQ. V trimming: 4 bases; J trimming: 6 bases; junction bases outside the gene matches: 9. CDR3 loop: CASSQGAVMPNEQFF. CDR3 DNA sequence: TGCGCCAGCAGCCAGGGGGCGGTTATGCCCAATGAGCAGTTCTTC.

The chain uses TRBV4-1 and TRBJ1-5; D gene uncertain. The CDR3 loop spans 16 amino acids. From germline, CDR1 is MGHRA and CDR2 YSYEKL. Trimming left V 0 bases short and J 4 bases short, with 13 bases between. This CDR3 is CASSQDYRERNQPQHF. The CDR3 nucleotides read TGCGCCAGCAGCCAAGATTACCGCGAGAGGAATCAGCCCCAGCATTTT.

The chain recombines TRBV13 with TRBJ2-5, with D uncertain. V was shortened by 1 base and J by 2 bases, with 17 bases between the two germline ends. The CDR3 is 17 residues long. Germline V gives CDR1 PRHDT, CDR2 FYEKMQ (reference sequence). CDR3 in amino acids: CASSLAPKGPGQETQYF. In DNA, the CDR3 is TGTGCCAGCAGCTTAGCCCCTAAAGGTCCGGGTCAAGAGACCCAGTACTTC. The full variable domain, with the rest looked up from reference TRBV13 and TRBJ2-5, is AAGVIQSPRHLIKEKRETATLKCYPIPRHDTVYWYQQGPGQDPQFLISFYEKMQSDKGSIPDRFSAQQFSDYHSELNMSSLELGDSALYFCASSLAPKGPGQETQYFGPGTRLLVL.

The chain links TRBV11-1 to TRBJ1-2, with 9 bases aligning to TRBD1. The CDR3 is 12 residues long. V trimming: 3 bases; J trimming: 8 bases; junction bases outside the gene matches: 1. CDR1 and CDR2 (germline): SGHAT, FQDESV (reference sequence). Written as DNA, the CDR3 is TGTGCCAGCAGCTTGGACAGGGGCGGCTACACCTTC. This gives the protein CASSLDRGGYTF. The full variable domain, its missing parts supplied by reference TRBV11-1 and TRBJ1-2, is EAEVAQSPRYKITEKSQAVAFWCDPISGHATLYWYRQILGQGPELLVQFQDESVVDDSQLPKDRFSAERLKGVDSTLKIQPAELGDSAMYLCASSLDRGGYTFGSGTRLTVV.

The J gene is TRBJ2-7, the V gene TRBV6-5; TRBD1 aligns across 11 bases. Looked up from germline, CDR1 is MNHEY and CDR2 is SVGAGI. With 6 bases clipped from V and 1 base from J, the junction kept 5 bases outside the gene matches. This CDR3 comprises 15 residues. CDR3 region: CASSAGTGGSYEQYV. CDR3 nucleotide sequence: TGTGCCAGCAGCGCCGGGACAGGGGGTTCCTACGAGCAGTACGTC.

As DNA, the CDR3 is TGTGCCAGCAGCAGACAGAGTGGATCCTACGAGCAGTACTTC. Protein sequence: CASSRQSGSYEQYF. The chain has TRBV6-5 and TRBJ2-7; possibly TRBD1 for D (5 bases). CDR3 size: 14 residues. From germline, CDR1 is MNHEY and CDR2 SVGAGI. Trimming cost V 6 bases and J 1 base, with 13 bases left between them.